Following are 18 T cell receptor beta chains from one sample sequenced in a study of blood T cells in healthy people across ages. For the second PCR, which ran for roughly 6 to 11 cycles, a sample-barcoded 5' primer and a J-beta primer mix were used. TCRdb re-analysed the 5' RACE reads in MiXCR, keeping a single row per CDR3 protein. The sample consists of about 1,000,000 distinct CDR3 sequences, 45% of them appearing once. Sequenced: blood. The receptor source for this set is a woman aged 55-69 years in good health.

This sequence joins TRBV24-1 and TRBJ2-5; TRBD2 matches at 8 bases. The germline V gene has CDR1 KGHDR and CDR2 SFDVKD. The junction had 4 bases not matched to a gene; V was cut back by 0 bases and J by 5 bases. CDR3 length: 15 residues. CDR3 nucleotides: TGTGCCACCAGTGATTTGCCGGGAGGGGGGGAGACCCAGTACTTC. It codes for CATSDLPGGGETQYF.

This clonotype was detected a few times. The rearrangement joins TRBV5-1 to TRBJ2-5, with 8 positions matching TRBD1. Germline-derived CDR1 and CDR2 are SGHRS and YFSETQ. This CDR3 contains 16 residues. Unmatched junction bases numbered 7, after V lost 0 bases and J lost 3 bases. CDR3 sequence reads: CASSLAGHRGEETQYF. The DNA for the CDR3 is TGCGCCAGCAGCTTGGCCGGGCACAGGGGGGAAGAGACCCAGTACTTC.

A few counts support this clonotype. The chain links TRBV20-1 to TRBJ1-4, with TRBD1 matching over 8 bases. Germline lookup yields CDR1 DFQATT and CDR2 SNEGSKA (reference sequence). This CDR3 contains 16 residues. With V trimmed by 1 base and J by 1 base, 5 bases remained unmatched. The chain's CDR3 is CSARAGGAGTNEKLFF. The CDR3 nucleotides read TGCAGTGCTAGAGCAGGGGGCGCCGGAACTAATGAAAAACTGTTTTTT.

V is TRBV28 and J is TRBJ2-1; 9 bases are a match to TRBD2. V lost 6 bases, J lost 5 bases, and 5 bases stayed unmatched. Germline CDR1 MDHEN, CDR2 SYDVKM. The CDR3 is 14 residues long. The CDR3 is CASRSTSGHNEQFF. CDR3 nucleotides: TGTGCCAGCAGGTCGACTAGCGGACACAATGAGCAGTTCTTC. The entire variable domain, with the rest obtained from reference TRBV28 and TRBJ2-1, is as follows: DVKVTQSSRYLVKRTGEKVFLECVQDMDHENMFWYRQDPGLGLRLIYFSYDVKMKEKGDIPEGYSVSREKKERFSLILESASTNQTSMYLCASRSTSGHNEQFFGPGTRLTVL.

The chain joins TRBV20-1 to TRBJ2-7; TRBD1 aligns across 8 bases. From germline, CDR1 is DFQATT and CDR2 SNEGSKA (reference sequence). The V gene end was trimmed by 7 bases and the J gene end by 7 bases; junction bases not matched to a gene: 12. This CDR3 is 13 amino acids long. The CDR3 loop is CSVQAGTGYEQYF. CDR3 DNA sequence: TGCAGTGTTCAGGCCGGGACAGGCTATGAGCAGTACTTC.

This clonotype came up a few times. Here the CDR3 DNA reads TGTGCCAGCAGCCGGGGATCGGCCTCCTACGAGCAGTACTTC. It is translated as CASSRGSASYEQYF. The V call is TRBV2, the J call TRBJ2-7, with a possible D match to TRBD2 (5 bases). Germline CDR1 SNHLY, CDR2 FYNNEI. Trimming stripped 6 bases from V and 0 bases from J, with 12 bases between. The CDR3 is 14 residues long.

This CDR3 reads CSARGRGYQETQYF. The CDR3 bases are TGCAGTGCTAGAGGGAGGGGGTACCAAGAGACCCAGTACTTC. The chain couples TRBV20-1 to TRBJ2-5; D is possibly TRBD1 or TRBD2 (6 bases each). Germline loops: CDR1 DFQATT, CDR2 SNEGSKA (reference sequence). The V end lost 1 base, the J end lost 0 bases, and 9 bases lay between the germline ends. This CDR3 has 14 amino acids.

This clonotype was found a few times. The chain carries TRBV9 and TRBJ2-7; 10 nucleotides match TRBD2. The CDR3 spans 14 residues. V lost 2 bases and J lost 2; bases outside the gene matches: 1. Germline V gives CDR1 SGDLS, CDR2 YYNGEE. CDR3 in DNA: TGTGCCAGCAGCGTTAGCGGGGGGCCCTACGAGCAGTACTTC. This gives the protein CASSVSGGPYEQYF.

The chain carries TRBV7-2 and TRBJ1-2; unclear D gene. Germline V gene sequence: CDR1 SGHTA, CDR2 FQGNSA. V was clipped by 2 bases and J by 6 bases, with 16 bases between them. The CDR3 is 15 residues long. CDR3 DNA sequence: TGTGCCAGCAGCTTAAGCTCGGCCCCAAGACATGGCTACACCTTC. Translated: CASSLSSAPRHGYTF.

V and J are TRBV15 and TRBJ2-6; D possibly corresponds to TRBD2 (5 bases). The germline V gene encodes CDR1 LNHNV and CDR2 YYDKDF (reference sequence). V dropped 4 bases and J dropped 2 bases, with 15 bases sitting between them. The length of the CDR3 is 17 residues. CDR3 nucleotide sequence: TGTGCCACCAGCAAGATGCCACGGGGAGCTGGGGCCAACGTCCTGACTTTC. It yields the protein CATSKMPRGAGANVLTF.

This clonotype showed up just a few times. V usage is TRBV29-1 and J usage is TRBJ2-7; TRBD2 agrees at 8 bases. After removal of 5 bases from V and 3 bases from J, the junction contained 15 bases not matched to a gene. Looked up from germline, CDR1 is SQVTM and CDR2 is ANQGSEA. This CDR3 is 16 amino acids long. Here the CDR3 DNA reads TGCAGCGTTTTTGCTCTATGGGGTAGCGGGGTCTACGAGCAGTACTTC. Amino acids: CSVFALWGSGVYEQYF.

In DNA, the CDR3 is TGCGCCAGCAGCTTGGTGGGACAGGGGGCTTCTGGCTACACCTTC. This encodes CASSLVGQGASGYTF. The chain joins TRBV5-1 to TRBJ1-2, with TRBD1 matching over 12 bases. The CDR3 is made up of 15 amino acids. V dropped 0 bases and J dropped 7; count of bases not matched to a gene: 4. The germline gives CDR1 SGHRS, CDR2 YFSETQ.

The chain couples TRBV7-2 to TRBJ2-1; 11 nucleotides align to TRBD2. The CDR3 covers 17 residues. Germline loops: CDR1 SGHTA, CDR2 FQGNSA. The ends lost 5 bases at V and 2 bases at J; junction bases unmatched: 8. CDR3 nucleotides: TGTGCCAGCAGCGACGGGACTAGCGGAAACCCCTACAATGAGCAGTTCTTC. Translation: CASSDGTSGNPYNEQFF.

This clonotype came up a few times. V gene TRBV25-1 combines with J gene TRBJ2-5; D ambiguous. CDR3 length: 12 amino acids. Trimming shortened V by 2 bases and J by 6 bases, and 7 bases separated the two germline ends. CDR1 and CDR2 (germline): MGHDK, SYGVNS. CDR3 DNA sequence: TGTGCCAGCAGTGAAAACGGAAAGACCCAGTACTTC. Translated: CASSENGKTQYF.

This clonotype appeared a few times. V is TRBV5-1 and J is TRBJ2-1; the D is unclear. V was clipped by 1 base and J by 0 bases, with 11 bases between them. There are 16 residues in the CDR3. The V gene's germline CDR1 is SGHRS and CDR2 YFSETQ. CDR3 in DNA: TGCGCCAGCAGCTTGTCTACCGGAAGCTCCTACAATGAGCAGTTCTTC. Residues: CASSLSTGSSYNEQFF.

V is TRBV12-3 or TRBV12-4 and J is TRBJ2-3, with 14 bases aligning to TRBD2. V lost 4 bases to trimming and J lost 6 bases; unmatched junction nucleotides: 6. The CDR3 is 16 amino acids. CDR3 residues: CASSSATSGRGDTQYF. The DNA for the CDR3 is TGTGCCAGCAGTTCCGCGACTAGCGGGAGGGGGGATACGCAGTATTTT.

The chain has TRBV20-1 and TRBJ1-6; 7 bases fit TRBD1. Germline V CDR1 and CDR2: DFQATT, SNEGSKA (reference sequence). This CDR3 is 13 amino acids long. V shed 5 bases and J 7 bases; nucleotides not matched to a gene: 5. The CDR3 coding sequence is TGCAGTGCTTGGCGGGACAGCAATTCACCCCTCCACTTT. As protein: CSAWRDSNSPLHF.

The chain recombines TRBV12-3 or TRBV12-4 with TRBJ1-6; D is perhaps TRBD1 (5 bases). V lost 2 bases and J lost 8, with 7 bases in between. This CDR3 has 13 residues. The CDR3 spells CASSLQGDSPLHF. The CDR3, as DNA: TGTGCCAGCAGTTTACAAGGGGATTCACCCCTCCACTTT.